The subject of this entry is one T cell receptor beta chain. The source of the sample is a study of blood T cell repertoires in COVID-19. Study information: The United States, Italy and Spain supplied acute and convalescent COVID-19 samples. Sample material is recorded as cDNA or gDNA derived from T cells, B-cell-depleted T cells, or PBMCs.

In the source study's methods: Counts of nucleated cells, estimated from reference gene primer amplification, were obtained. Sequencing used immunoSEQ multiplex PCR; TCRdb keeps in-frame clones, though not all of them. The V and J calls and clone size come from that table; D and trimming were worked out from the DNA. The table includes 180,000 or so clones, about 80% detected once. The germline V gene encodes CDR1 MDHEN and CDR2 SYDVKM. V shed 2 bases and J 3 bases; nucleotides not matched to a gene: 1. The CDR3 totals 15 residues. The sample consisted of peripheral blood. The chain has TRBV28 and TRBJ1-5, with 10 bases matching TRBD1. This sequence originates from a woman between 70 and 85 years old with acute or convalescent COVID-19. CDR3 nucleotide sequence: TGTGCCAGCAGTTTAGGGACAGGGGACAATCAGCCCCAGCATTTT. The encoded protein is CASSLGTGDNQPQHF.